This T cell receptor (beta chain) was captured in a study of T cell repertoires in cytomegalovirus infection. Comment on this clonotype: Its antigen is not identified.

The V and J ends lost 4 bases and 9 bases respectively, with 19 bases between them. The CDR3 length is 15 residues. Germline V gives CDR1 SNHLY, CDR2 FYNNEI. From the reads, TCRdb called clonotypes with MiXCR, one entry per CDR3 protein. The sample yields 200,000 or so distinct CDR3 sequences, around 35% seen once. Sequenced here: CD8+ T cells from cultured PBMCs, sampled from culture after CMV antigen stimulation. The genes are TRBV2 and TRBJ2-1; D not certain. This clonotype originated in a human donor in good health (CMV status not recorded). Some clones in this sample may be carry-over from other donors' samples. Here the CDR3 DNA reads TGTGCCAGCAGTGCAGGTACTACCACCCGGAGTGAGCAGTTCTTC. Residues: CASSAGTTTRSEQFF.